Listed below are T cell receptor beta chains from one sample, sequenced in a study of neurological immune-mediated disorders. TCRdb recomputed calls from the 5' RACE reads with MiXCR, one row per CDR3 protein. The table includes about 80,000 distinct CDR3 sequences, around 6% detected once. Sequencing was done on a sample of PBMCs. The receptors shown here come from a woman aged 60-75 years with multiple sclerosis. The CDR3 runs from the conserved cysteine through the conserved F or W. The order of the fields is D gene, clone size, V gene, J gene, CDR3 protein, CDR3 DNA. The D gene is left open where the match is weak. Some rows mark clone size as missing; the rest say once, few, many or name a class of expanded clone.

NA	many	TRBV6-5	TRBJ1-5	CASSYGVSNQPQHF	TGTGCCAGCAGTTATGGGGTGAGCAATCAGCCCCAGCATTTT
TRBD2	many	TRBV28	TRBJ2-7	CASREGTSGSYEQYF	TGTGCCAGCAGAGAGGGGACTAGCGGTTCCTACGAGCAGTACTTC
NA	many	TRBV12-3/TRBV12-4	TRBJ2-1	CASSFRLEYNEQFF	TGTGCCAGCAGTTTTCGACTAGAATACAATGAGCAGTTCTTC
NA	many	TRBV20-1	TRBJ1-4	CSARRGAPARSSLFF	TGCAGTGCCCGACGGGGGGCTCCAGCCAGAAGCTCTCTGTTTTTT
NA	NA	TRBV3-1	TRBJ2-5	CASSQEGPTKTQYF	TGTGCCAGCAGCCAAGAAGGTCCTACGAAGACCCAGTACTTC
NA	few	TRBV3-1	TRBJ2-7	CASSQYKWDEQYF	TGTGCCAGCAGCCAGTATAAGTGGGACGAGCAGTACTTC
TRBD1	many	TRBV7-9	TRBJ2-1	CASSLTGNEQFF	TGTGCCAGCAGTTTGACAGGGAATGAGCAGTTCTTC
NA	few	TRBV12-3/TRBV12-4	TRBJ2-7	CASSLDLIYEQYF	TGTGCCAGCAGTTTGGACCTTATCTACGAGCAGTACTTC
NA	many	TRBV7-9	TRBJ2-6	CASSPASGANVLTF	TGTGCCAGCAGCCCAGCCTCTGGGGCCAACGTCCTGACTTTC
NA	many	TRBV20-1	TRBJ2-1	CSARAGAYNEQFF	TGCAGTGCTAGAGCAGGGGCCTACAATGAGCAGTTCTTC
TRBD2	many	TRBV29-1	TRBJ2-1	CSVAGGAYNEQFF	TGCAGCGTTGCGGGAGGGGCGTACAATGAGCAGTTCTTC
NA	many	TRBV7-9	TRBJ1-2	CASSSDRGNYGYTF	TGTGCCAGCAGCTCGGACAGAGGAAACTATGGCTACACCTTC
NA	many	TRBV5-1	TRBJ1-2	CASSLEAAPGKGYTF	TGCGCCAGCAGCTTGGAGGCGGCACCGGGTAAAGGCTACACCTTC
NA	many	TRBV7-9	TRBJ2-7	CASSLVWTEGEQYF	TGTGCCAGCAGCTTGGTTTGGACAGAGGGCGAGCAGTACTTC
NA	many	TRBV11-2	TRBJ2-7	CASSLRPDDEQYF	TGTGCCAGCAGCTTACGGCCCGACGACGAGCAGTACTTC
NA	NA	TRBV10-3	TRBJ1-5	CAISPDPSNQPQHF	TGTGCCATCAGCCCAGACCCCTCCAATCAGCCCCAGCATTTT
NA	many	TRBV7-7	TRBJ2-1	CASSKDRYNEQFF	TGTGCTAGCAGCAAAGACAGGTACAATGAGCAGTTCTTC
NA	many	TRBV7-9	TRBJ2-1	CASSSIDRSRDNEQFF	TGTGCCAGCAGCTCGATCGACAGGTCTAGGGACAATGAGCAGTTCTTC
NA	many	TRBV29-1	TRBJ2-7	CSVIRDSRYEQYF	TGCAGCGTCATCCGGGACTCCCGTTACGAGCAGTACTTC
TRBD2	many	TRBV5-8	TRBJ2-1	CASSLEASGGLSSYNEQFF	TGTGCCAGCAGCTTGGAGGCTAGCGGGGGGCTCAGCTCCTACAATGAGCAGTTCTTC
NA	few	TRBV21-1	TRBJ2-3	CASGEGGSTDTQYF	TGTGCCAGCGGAGAGGGGGGGAGCACAGATACGCAGTATTTT
TRBD1	NA	TRBV6-5	TRBJ1-2	CASSSGQGRALTYGYTF	TGTGCCAGCAGCTCCGGACAGGGTAGGGCCCTTACCTATGGCTACACCTTC
NA	many	TRBV10-1	TRBJ2-3	CASGNSATDTQYF	TGCGCCAGCGGAAATAGCGCCACAGATACGCAGTATTTT
TRBD2	many	TRBV20-1	TRBJ2-1	CSADRSLAGGYNEQFF	TGCAGTGCTGACAGATCACTAGCGGGGGGTTACAATGAGCAGTTCTTC
NA	few	TRBV29-1	TRBJ1-3	CSATEPGNTIYF	TGCAGCGCTACGGAGCCTGGAAACACCATATATTTT
NA	many	TRBV2	TRBJ2-1	CASSEELVVSHEQFF	TGTGCCAGCAGTGAAGAACTAGTTGTCTCCCATGAGCAGTTCTTC
NA	NA	TRBV20-1	TRBJ1-1	CSASPGSNTEAFF	TGCAGTGCTAGTCCCGGTTCTAACACTGAAGCTTTCTTT
NA	many	TRBV7-9	TRBJ2-4	CASSLGADIQYF	TGTGCCAGCAGCTTAGGGGCAGACATTCAGTACTTC
TRBD1	many	TRBV12-3/TRBV12-4	TRBJ2-1	CASSLDRTGVLFF	TGTGCCAGCAGTTTAGATCGGACAGGGGTCCTGTTCTTC
TRBD2	many	TRBV29-1	TRBJ2-7	CSVEHAGGQSYEQYF	TGCAGCGTTGAACACGCGGGGGGGCAGAGTTACGAGCAGTACTTC
TRBD1	many	TRBV20-1	TRBJ2-1	CSATTGARPYIEQFF	TGCAGTGCTACGACAGGGGCTCGCCCTTACATTGAGCAGTTCTTC
NA	many	TRBV5-1	TRBJ1-1	CASSDGGVTEAFF	TGCGCCAGCAGCGACGGAGGGGTCACTGAAGCTTTCTTT
NA	many	TRBV5-1	TRBJ1-4	CASSLGSTNEKLFF	TGCGCCAGCAGCTTGGGTTCGACTAATGAAAAACTGTTTTTT
NA	many	TRBV6-6	TRBJ1-4	CASSYVYSELFF	TGTGCCAGCAGTTATGTCTACAGCGAACTGTTTTTT
NA	many	TRBV12-3/TRBV12-4	TRBJ2-7	CASSFPDSYEQYF	TGTGCCAGCAGTTTCCCAGACTCCTACGAGCAGTACTTC
TRBD1	many	TRBV11-1	TRBJ2-4	CASSLRGQGIRIQYF	TGTGCCAGCAGCTTACGGGGACAGGGTATTCGCATTCAGTACTTC
NA	many	TRBV5-1	TRBJ1-2	CASTEPGKGGYTF	TGCGCCAGCACCGAGCCAGGGAAAGGCGGCTACACCTTC
NA	many	TRBV5-1	TRBJ1-1	CASRGRLNTEAFF	TGCGCCAGCAGGGGCCGACTGAACACTGAAGCTTTCTTT
NA	many	TRBV7-9	TRBJ1-4	CASSLAAGTREKLFF	TGTGCCAGCAGCTTAGCAGCCGGGACACGGGAAAAACTGTTTTTT
NA	many	TRBV12-3/TRBV12-4	TRBJ2-1	CASSFKPGYSYNEQFF	TGTGCCAGCAGTTTTAAGCCGGGATACTCCTACAATGAGCAGTTCTTC
TRBD1	many	TRBV5-1	TRBJ2-7	CASSLGSGGDSYEQYF	TGCGCCAGCAGCTTGGGGTCAGGGGGAGATTCCTACGAGCAGTACTTC
NA	few	TRBV2	TRBJ1-2	CASSPDRGYTNGYTF	TGTGCCAGCAGTCCAGATCGGGGGTATACCAATGGCTACACCTTC
NA	NA	TRBV3-1	TRBJ1-2	CASSQEGITSTNYGYTF	TGTGCCAGCAGCCAAGAGGGAATAACCTCTACTAACTATGGCTACACCTTC
NA	many	TRBV5-1	TRBJ1-1	CASRGTGGASFVANTEAFF	TGCGCCAGCCGGGGGACTGGGGGGGCGAGTTTTGTTGCGAACACTGAAGCTTTCTTT
NA	many	TRBV6-6	TRBJ2-2	CASSSETSPAKLFF	TGTGCCAGCAGTTCCGAGACTAGTCCCGCCAAGCTGTTTTTT
NA	many	TRBV9	TRBJ1-6	CASSVGQPNNSPLHF	TGTGCCAGCAGCGTTGGACAACCTAATAATTCACCCCTCCACTTT
NA	few	TRBV27	TRBJ1-5	CASSLGGLHNQPQHF	TGTGCCAGCAGTTTGGGAGGGCTACACAATCAGCCCCAGCATTTT
NA	many	TRBV5-1	TRBJ1-5	CASSLVPAALNQPQHF	TGCGCCAGCAGCTTGGTGCCTGCAGCACTCAATCAGCCCCAGCATTTT
NA	many	TRBV11-2	TRBJ1-5	CASSLDGFGQPQHF	TGTGCCAGCAGCTTAGATGGGTTTGGTCAGCCCCAGCATTTT
TRBD2	many	TRBV5-1	TRBJ2-1	CASSQGGRDNEQFF	TGCGCCAGCAGCCAGGGCGGGAGAGATAATGAGCAGTTCTTC